The next 19 T cell receptor beta chains were all read from a single sample in a study of blood T cell repertoires in COVID-19. Method: immunoSEQ multiplex PCR; TCRdb's copy keeps in-frame clones and lacks some. The sample yields about 260,000 clones, approximately 82% seen once. Sequencing was done on a sample of peripheral blood. The receptors were gathered from a woman older than 75 with acute or convalescent COVID-19.

The chain recombines TRBV11-2 with TRBJ2-7; D not certain. Trimming left V 7 bases short and J 9 bases short, with 13 bases between. The CDR3 is 11 residues long. From germline, CDR1 is SGHAT and CDR2 FQNNGV. The CDR3 DNA is TGTGCCAGCACCTCTGACCAGCGGCAGTACTTC. Its protein product is CASTSDQRQYF.

This chain uses TRBV5-1 with TRBJ1-4; 7 bases align to TRBD1. Germline trimming cut 4 bases from V and 6 bases from J; bases unmatched to any gene: 6. Germline V lookup: CDR1 SGHRS, CDR2 YFSETQ. The CDR3 totals 14 residues. CDR3 region: CASSDRASDEKLFF. The CDR3 DNA follows: TGCGCCAGCAGCGACAGGGCCTCGGATGAAAAACTGTTTTTT.

This clone was seen a handful of times. This chain joins TRBV28 and TRBJ1-2, with D perhaps TRBD1 (6 bases). Germline V gene lookup returns CDR1 MDHEN and CDR2 SYDVKM. The CDR3 totals 15 residues. With 5 bases removed from V and 4 bases from J, the gap between germline ends came to 17 bases. The CDR3 loop is CASSPNEGTRYGYTF. Here the CDR3 DNA reads TGTGCCAGCAGTCCAAATGAGGGGACACGCTATGGCTACACCTTC.

The rearrangement links TRBV5-1 to TRBJ1-1; 9 nucleotides line up with TRBD1. CDR1 SGHRS and CDR2 YFSETQ come from the germline V gene. The CDR3 is 15 residues long. Trimming cost V 6 bases and J 1 base; bases outside gene matches: 7. The CDR3 sequence is CASTLTGGGNTEAFF. The CDR3, as DNA: TGCGCCAGCACCCTAACAGGGGGCGGGAACACTGAAGCTTTCTTT. Combining the CDR3 with reference TRBV5-1 and TRBJ1-1 gives the whole variable domain KAGVTQTPRYLIKTRGQQVTLSCSPISGHRSVSWYQQTPGQGLQFLFEYFSETQRNKGNFPGRFSGRQFSNSRSEMNVSTLELGDSALYLCASTLTGGGNTEAFFGQGTRLTVV.

The gene calls are TRBV7-8 and TRBJ2-7, with TRBD2 matching 16 bases. Germline V CDR1 and CDR2: SGHVS, FQNEAQ. The ends lost 5 bases at V and 4 bases at J; junction bases unmatched: 11. The CDR3 has 18 residues. This CDR3 reads CASSPRQGTSGRAYEQYF. The CDR3 DNA is TGTGCCAGCAGCCCCCGACAGGGGACTAGCGGGAGGGCTTACGAGCAGTACTTC.

The chain couples TRBV7-2 to TRBJ2-7; D ambiguous. This CDR3 is 15 amino acids long. With 2 bases removed from V and 3 bases from J, the gap between germline ends came to 14 bases. Looked up from germline, CDR1 is SGHTA and CDR2 is FQGNSA. The CDR3 loop reads CASSLTGSLSYEQYF. As DNA, the CDR3 is TGTGCCAGCAGCTTAACGGGTAGCCTCAGCTACGAGCAGTACTTC. Based on the CDR3 plus reference TRBV7-2 and TRBJ2-7, the full variable domain is GAGVSQSPSNKVTEKGKDVELRCDPISGHTALYWYRQSLGQGLEFLIYFQGNSAPDKSGLPSDRFSAERTGGSVSTLTIQRTQQEDSAVYLCASSLTGSLSYEQYFGPGTRLTVT.

The CDR3 protein is CASSQIGTGGDYGYTF. Here the CDR3 DNA reads TGCGCCAGCAGCCAGATCGGGACAGGGGGTGACTATGGCTACACCTTC. This rearrangement joins TRBV4-1 to TRBJ1-2, with 11 nucleotides matching TRBD1. The CDR3 is 16 amino acids. V was clipped by 3 bases and J by 3 bases; unmatched bases: 6. Germline V gives CDR1 MGHRA, CDR2 YSYEKL.

The rearrangement joins TRBV14 to TRBJ2-1, with 7 bases that match TRBD1. The length of the CDR3 is 14 residues. After removal of 0 bases from V and 6 bases from J, the junction contained 2 bases not matched to a gene. Germline V CDR1 and CDR2: SGHDN, FVKESK. CDR3 in DNA: TGTGCCAGCAGCCAAGAGAACAGGGGCAATGAGCAGTTCTTC. As protein: CASSQENRGNEQFF.

The chain carries TRBV9 and TRBJ1-3, with 8 nucleotides matching TRBD1. Germline V lookup: CDR1 SGDLS, CDR2 YYNGEE. CDR3 length equals 16 residues. The V gene end was trimmed by 0 bases and the J gene end by 0 bases; junction bases not matched to a gene: 2. CDR3 sequence reads: CASSVGTGSSGNTIYF. CDR3 DNA: TGTGCCAGCAGCGTAGGGACAGGGAGCTCTGGAAACACCATATATTTT. Full variable domain (rest looked up from reference TRBV9 and TRBJ1-3): DSGVTQTPKHLITATGQRVTLRCSPRSGDLSVYWYQQSLDQGLQFLIQYYNGEERAKGNILERFSAQQFPDLHSELNLSSLELGDSALYFCASSVGTGSSGNTIYFGEGSWLTVV.

The chain recombines TRBV12-3 or TRBV12-4 with TRBJ1-4; 7 bases map to TRBD1. Trimming at V came to 4 bases and at J to 8 bases, leaving 4 bases not matched to a gene. CDR3 size: 13 residues. Here the CDR3 reads CASSWDSKEKLFF. CDR3 nucleotides: TGTGCCAGCAGTTGGGACAGTAAGGAAAAACTGTTTTTT.

The rearrangement joins TRBV18 to TRBJ2-1; tentative D call: TRBD1 (5 bases). V gave up 1 base and J gave up 6 bases, with 16 bases separating them. Germline CDR1 reads KGHSH; CDR2 reads LQKENI. The CDR3 spans 16 residues. The CDR3: CASSPQGKGTTNEQFF. The CDR3 nucleotides are TGTGCCAGCTCACCACAGGGGAAAGGTACGACCAATGAGCAGTTCTTC.

The CDR3 reads CASSPIAGARGVETQYF. The CDR3 DNA reads TGTGCCAGCAGTCCTATTGCGGGGGCCCGCGGGGTAGAGACCCAGTACTTC. The chain has TRBV6-6 and TRBJ2-5, with D perhaps TRBD2 (7 bases). Trimming stripped 5 bases from V and 4 bases from J, with 23 bases between. The CDR3 loop spans 17 amino acids. Germline V CDR1 and CDR2: MNHNY, SVGAGI (reference sequence).

The chain employs TRBV5-6 and TRBJ1-4, with TRBD1 identical over 7 bases. CDR3 length equals 16 residues. Germline lookup yields CDR1 SGHDT and CDR2 YYEEEE. J lost 5 bases, V lost 2 bases, and 9 bases had no gene match. The CDR3: CASSFYHSGGNEKLFF. In DNA, the CDR3 is TGTGCCAGCAGCTTTTATCACTCAGGGGGAAATGAAAAACTGTTTTTT.

Only a few counts were recorded for this clone. V usage is TRBV19 and J usage is TRBJ1-3, with D possibly TRBD1 on 6 matching bases. The CDR3 totals 16 residues. Per the germline V gene, CDR1 is LNHDA and CDR2 is SQIVND (reference sequence). V dropped 6 bases and J dropped 2 bases, with 17 bases sitting between them. CDR3 in DNA: TGTGCCAGTAGGAAGGGGTCGGGGACAACTGGAAACACCATATATTTT. Translating it yields CASRKGSGTTGNTIYF. Using reference TRBV19 and TRBJ1-3 for the parts outside the CDR3, the full variable domain is DGGITQSPKYLFRKEGQNVTLSCEQNLNHDAMYWYRQDPGQGLRLIYYSQIVNDFQKGDIAEGYSVSREKKESFPLTVTSAQKNPTAFYLCASRKGSGTTGNTIYFGEGSWLTVV.

The chain carries TRBV11-2 and TRBJ2-1, with 11 bases matching TRBD2. Germline assignment: CDR1 SGHAT and CDR2 FQNNGV. V lost 1 base, J lost 8 bases, and 4 bases stayed unmatched. CDR3 length: 15 amino acids. For the CDR3, the DNA is TGTGCCAGCAGCTTAGGTGGGACTAGCGGCTATGAGCAGTTCTTC. Encoded protein: CASSLGGTSGYEQFF.

The V gene is TRBV2, the J gene TRBJ2-4; D call uncertain. V was clipped by 2 bases and J by 3 bases, with 17 bases between them. CDR3 size: 17 residues. CDR1 is SNHLY and CDR2 is FYNNEI in the germline V gene. CDR3 coding DNA: TGTGCCAGCAGTGAAATAGCCTCGGAGTCTGGCAAAAACATTCAGTACTTC. This encodes CASSEIASESGKNIQYF.

This chain joins TRBV24-1 and TRBJ2-7; D might be TRBD1 (6 bases). The CDR3 loop spans 15 amino acids. Germline V gene sequence: CDR1 KGHDR, CDR2 SFDVKD. Trimming took off 5 bases at V and 9 bases at J, with 22 bases between the two ends. The CDR3 here is CATSVPGHTRVLQYF. The CDR3 nucleotides are TGTGCCACCAGTGTCCCGGGACATACTAGGGTCTTGCAGTACTTC.

This chain joins TRBV5-5 and TRBJ2-7, with a tentative D call TRBD2 (5 bases). The germline V gene encodes CDR1 SGHKS and CDR2 YYEKEE (reference sequence). V was clipped by 4 bases and J by 3 bases, with 17 bases between them. The CDR3 has 15 amino acids. CDR3 bases: TGTGCCAGCAGCCCACTAGGCTCAGGTGACTACGAGCAGTACTTC. Amino acid sequence: CASSPLGSGDYEQYF. Combining the CDR3 with reference TRBV5-5 and TRBJ2-7 gives the whole variable domain DAGVTQSPTHLIKTRGQQVTLRCSPISGHKSVSWYQQVLGQGPQFIFQYYEKEERGRGNFPDRFSARQFPNYSSELNVNALLLGDSALYLCASSPLGSGDYEQYFGPGTRLTVT.

This clone was counted a few times. Other DNA sequences within the sample encode an identical CDR3. V is TRBV18 and J is TRBJ2-6; 7 bases align to TRBD1. The trim removed 3 bases at V and 3 bases at J, leaving 2 bases unmatched. Looked up from germline, CDR1 is KGHSH and CDR2 is LQKENI. CDR3 length: 15 amino acids. CDR3 region: CASSPPGGGANVLTF. CDR3 DNA: TGTGCCAGCTCACCCCCAGGGGGTGGGGCCAACGTCCTGACTTTC.